A selection of T cell receptor beta chains follows, all from one sample in a study of PD-1 blockade in classical Hodgkin lymphoma. Sequenced by immunoSEQ multiplex PCR; TCRdb stores in-frame clones only, minus some. The table records some 24,000 clones, about 70% of them present only once. Sequencing was performed on peripheral blood mononuclear cells (PBMCs), taken before the fourth cycle of nivolumab. These receptors were taken from a human donor with classical Hodgkin lymphoma. The CDR3 runs from the conserved cysteine through the conserved F or W. D genes are given only for firm matches. Rows may omit the clone size; those that give it use once, few, many or a size class.

DNA | CDR3 | J | length | D | V | size
TGTGCCAGCAGCCAAGAAGGCAGGGGTGACTATGGCTACACCTTC | CASSQEGRGDYGYTF | TRBJ1-2 | 15 | . | TRBV4-2 | few
TGTGCCAGCAGTTATCGGGCAGTCAATTGGGAGCTGTTTTTT | CASSYRAVNWELFF | TRBJ2-2 | 14 | . | TRBV6-6 | .
TGTGCCAGTAAACAGGGAAACTGGAACGAGCAGTACTTC | CASKQGNWNEQYF | TRBJ2-7 | 13 | . | TRBV27 | .
TGTGCCAGCAACCCTTTGAGGCGGGGGATCCGAATGGGCACGCAGTATTTT | CASNPLRRGIRMGTQYF | TRBJ2-3 | 17 | TRBD2 | TRBV27 | .
TGTGCCAGCAGCTTAGCGGTTACAGATACGCAGTATTTT | CASSLAVTDTQYF | TRBJ2-3 | 13 | . | TRBV7-2 | .
TGTGCCAGCAGTGAGGGCACCGGGGAGCTGTTTTTT | CASSEGTGELFF | TRBJ2-2 | 12 | . | TRBV6-4 | .
TGTGCCAGCAGGACACCCAGTGGGTTGGAGCAGTACTTC | CASRTPSGLEQYF | TRBJ2-7 | 13 | . | TRBV2 | .
TGTGCCAGCAGCCTCAGGGGTAGCAATCAGCCCCAGCATTTT | CASSLRGSNQPQHF | TRBJ1-5 | 14 | . | TRBV5-4 | .
TGTGCCAGCAGCCTGACAGGGGGGCACACTGAAGCTTTCTTT | CASSLTGGHTEAFF | TRBJ1-1 | 14 | TRBD1 | TRBV5-6 | .
TGTGCCAGCAGCTTAGACGGGACTAGCGGGGAGACCCAGTACTTC | CASSLDGTSGETQYF | TRBJ2-5 | 15 | TRBD2 | TRBV7-8 | .
TGTGCCAGCAGCTTAACAGACAATCAGCCCCAGCATTTT | CASSLTDNQPQHF | TRBJ1-5 | 13 | . | TRBV7-9 | .